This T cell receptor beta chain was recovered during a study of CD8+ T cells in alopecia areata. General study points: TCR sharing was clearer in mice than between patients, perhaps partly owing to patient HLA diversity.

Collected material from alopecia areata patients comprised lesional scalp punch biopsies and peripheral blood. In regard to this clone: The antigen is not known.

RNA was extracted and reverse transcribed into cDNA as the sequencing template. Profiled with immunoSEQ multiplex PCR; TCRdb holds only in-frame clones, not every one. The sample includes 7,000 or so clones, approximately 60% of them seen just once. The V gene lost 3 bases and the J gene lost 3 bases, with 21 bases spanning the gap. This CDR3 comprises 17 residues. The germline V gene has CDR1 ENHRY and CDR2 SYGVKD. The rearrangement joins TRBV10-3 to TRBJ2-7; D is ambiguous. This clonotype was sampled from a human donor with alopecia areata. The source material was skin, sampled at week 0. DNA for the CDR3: TGTGCCATCAGTGACACCTTTTCAAGGACCGCCGACTACGAGCAGTACTTC. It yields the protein CAISDTFSRTADYEQYF.